This TCR beta chain was recorded in a study of blood T cell repertoires in COVID-19. Overall study context: Researchers got acute and convalescent COVID-19 samples from the United States, Italy and Spain.

Sequencing was performed with immunoSEQ multiplex PCR; in TCRdb, only in-frame clones are kept and a portion is missing. This table holds tens of thousands of clones, approximately 85% found once. V lost 6 bases to trimming and J lost 3 bases; unmatched junction nucleotides: 10. This CDR3 comprises 15 residues. CDR1 and CDR2 from the germline V gene are MNHEY and SVGAGI. This clonotype was obtained from a human donor in a cohort sampled during active COVID-19. This chain joins TRBV6-5 and TRBJ1-2, with 7 bases that match TRBD1. Sequenced input: peripheral blood. CDR3 DNA: TGTGCCAGCAGACCGGACAGGTTCAGGTACTATGGCTACACCTTC. Translated, it gives CASRPDRFRYYGYTF.